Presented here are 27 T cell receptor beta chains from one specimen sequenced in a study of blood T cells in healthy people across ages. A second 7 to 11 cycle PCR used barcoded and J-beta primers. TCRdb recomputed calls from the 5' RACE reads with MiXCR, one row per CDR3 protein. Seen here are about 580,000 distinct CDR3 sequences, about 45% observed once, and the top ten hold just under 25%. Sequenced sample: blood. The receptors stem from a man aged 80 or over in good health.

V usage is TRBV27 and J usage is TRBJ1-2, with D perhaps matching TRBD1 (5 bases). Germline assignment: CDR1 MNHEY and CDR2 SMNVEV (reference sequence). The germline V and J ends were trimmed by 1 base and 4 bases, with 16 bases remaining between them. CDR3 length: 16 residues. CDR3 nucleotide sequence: TGTGCCAGCAGTTTATACCCAGATTCGGGGCCCTATGGCTACACCTTC. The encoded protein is CASSLYPDSGPYGYTF.

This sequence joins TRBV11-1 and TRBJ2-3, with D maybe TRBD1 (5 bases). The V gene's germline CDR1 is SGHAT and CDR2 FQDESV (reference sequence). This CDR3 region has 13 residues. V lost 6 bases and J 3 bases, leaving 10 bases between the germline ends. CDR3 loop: CASRARQTDTQYF. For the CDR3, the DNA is TGTGCCAGCAGGGCGAGACAGACAGATACGCAGTATTTT.

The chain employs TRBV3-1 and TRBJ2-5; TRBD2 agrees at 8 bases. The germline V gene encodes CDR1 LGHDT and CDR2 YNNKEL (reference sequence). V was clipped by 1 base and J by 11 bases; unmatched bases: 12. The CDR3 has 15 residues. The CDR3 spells CASSQGIAGRGEQYF. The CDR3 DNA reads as TGTGCCAGCAGCCAAGGAATAGCGGGGCGGGGAGAGCAGTACTTC.

The CDR3 spells CASSLVASGQSVQYF. CDR3 nucleotides: TGCGCCAGCAGCTTGGTGGCTAGCGGGCAGTCTGTGCAGTACTTC. J is TRBJ2-5 and V is TRBV5-1; 8 nucleotides line up with TRBD2. The CDR3 runs 15 residues. Germline trimming cut 0 bases from V and 11 bases from J; bases unmatched to any gene: 12. Germline V gene data show CDR1 as SGHRS and CDR2 as YFSETQ.

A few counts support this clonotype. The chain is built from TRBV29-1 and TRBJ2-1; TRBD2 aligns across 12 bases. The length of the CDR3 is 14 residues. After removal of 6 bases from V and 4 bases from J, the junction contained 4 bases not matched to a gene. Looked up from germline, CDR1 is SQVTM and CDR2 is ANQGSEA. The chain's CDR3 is CSVVTSGSYNEQFF. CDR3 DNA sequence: TGCAGCGTAGTGACTAGCGGGAGTTACAATGAGCAGTTCTTC.

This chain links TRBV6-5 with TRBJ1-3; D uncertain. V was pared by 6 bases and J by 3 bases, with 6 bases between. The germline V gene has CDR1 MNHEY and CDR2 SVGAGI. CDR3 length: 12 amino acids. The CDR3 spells CASSPSGNTIYF. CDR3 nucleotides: TGTGCCAGCAGCCCGAGTGGAAACACCATATATTTT.

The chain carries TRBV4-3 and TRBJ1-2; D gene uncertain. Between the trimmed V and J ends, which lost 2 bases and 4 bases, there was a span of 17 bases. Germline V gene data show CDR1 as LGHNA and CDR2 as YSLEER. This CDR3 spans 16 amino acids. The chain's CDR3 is CASSQSFDRRTYGYTF. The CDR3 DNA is TGCGCCAGCAGCCAATCGTTTGATCGAAGGACCTATGGCTACACCTTC.

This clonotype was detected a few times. The CDR3 sequence: CATSDPGGRGPTDTQYF. Here the CDR3 DNA reads TGTGCCACCAGTGATCCTGGAGGGCGGGGACCCACAGATACGCAGTATTTT. The chain uses TRBV24-1 and TRBJ2-3; D perhaps matches TRBD2 (6 bases). The ends were cut back, 3 bases at V and 2 bases at J, with 17 bases in the middle. The CDR3 runs to 17 residues. From germline, CDR1 is KGHDR and CDR2 SFDVKD.

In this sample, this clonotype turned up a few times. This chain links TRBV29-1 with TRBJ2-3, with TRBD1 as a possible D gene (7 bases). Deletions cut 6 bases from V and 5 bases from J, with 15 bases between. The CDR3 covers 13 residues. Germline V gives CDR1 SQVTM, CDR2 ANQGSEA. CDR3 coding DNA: TGCAGCGTCGCGGGACAGAGAAGAGATACGCAGTATTTT. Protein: CSVAGQRRDTQYF.

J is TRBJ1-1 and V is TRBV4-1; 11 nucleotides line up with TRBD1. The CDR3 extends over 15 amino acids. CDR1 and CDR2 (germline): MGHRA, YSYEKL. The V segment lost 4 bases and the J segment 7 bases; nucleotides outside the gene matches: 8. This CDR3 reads CASSREGQGAIEAFF. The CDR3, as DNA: TGCGCCAGCAGCCGAGAAGGACAGGGGGCGATTGAAGCTTTCTTT.

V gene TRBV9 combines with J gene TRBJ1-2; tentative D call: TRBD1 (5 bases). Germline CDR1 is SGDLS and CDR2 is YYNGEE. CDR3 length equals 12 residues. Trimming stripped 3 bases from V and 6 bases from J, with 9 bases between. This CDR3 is CASSGDGDGYTF. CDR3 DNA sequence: TGTGCCAGCAGCGGGGACGGGGATGGCTACACCTTC.

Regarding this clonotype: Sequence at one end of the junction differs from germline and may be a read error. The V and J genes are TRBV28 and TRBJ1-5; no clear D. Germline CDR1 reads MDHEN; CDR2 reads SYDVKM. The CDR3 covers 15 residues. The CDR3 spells CTSSTPDYSNQPQHF. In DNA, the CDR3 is TGTACCAGCAGTACACCAGATTATAGCAATCAGCCCCAGCATTTT.

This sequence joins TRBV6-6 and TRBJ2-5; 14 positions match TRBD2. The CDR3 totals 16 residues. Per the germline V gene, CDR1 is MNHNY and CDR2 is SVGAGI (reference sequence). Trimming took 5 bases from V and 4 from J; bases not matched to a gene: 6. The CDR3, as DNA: TGTGCCAGCAGTCGACTAGCGGGGGGGCCGGGAGAGACCCAGTACTTC. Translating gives CASSRLAGGPGETQYF.

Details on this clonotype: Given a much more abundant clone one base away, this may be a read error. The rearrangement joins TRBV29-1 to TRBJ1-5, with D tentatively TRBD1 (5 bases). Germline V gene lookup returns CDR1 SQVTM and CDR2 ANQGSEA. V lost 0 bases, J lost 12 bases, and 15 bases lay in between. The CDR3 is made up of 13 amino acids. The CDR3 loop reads CSVEDVAGSLQHF. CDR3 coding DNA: TGCAGCGTTGAAGATGTGGCAGGGTCACTCCAGCATTTT.

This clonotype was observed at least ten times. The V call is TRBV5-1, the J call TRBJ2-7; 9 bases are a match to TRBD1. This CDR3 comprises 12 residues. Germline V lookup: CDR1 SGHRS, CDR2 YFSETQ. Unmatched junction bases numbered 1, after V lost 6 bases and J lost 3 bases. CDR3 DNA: TGCGCCAGCATGGGACAGGGCTACGAGCAGTACTTC. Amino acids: CASMGQGYEQYF.

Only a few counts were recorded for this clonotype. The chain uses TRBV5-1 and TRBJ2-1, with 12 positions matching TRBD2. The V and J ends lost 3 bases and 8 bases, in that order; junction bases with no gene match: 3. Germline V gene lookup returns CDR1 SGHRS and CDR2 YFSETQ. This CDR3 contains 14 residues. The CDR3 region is CASSSRLAGDEQFF. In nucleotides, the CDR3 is TGCGCCAGCAGCTCCCGACTAGCGGGAGATGAGCAGTTCTTC.

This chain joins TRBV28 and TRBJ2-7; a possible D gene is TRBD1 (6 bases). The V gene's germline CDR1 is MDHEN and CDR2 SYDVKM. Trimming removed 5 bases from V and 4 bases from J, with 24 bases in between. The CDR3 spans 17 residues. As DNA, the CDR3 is TGTGCCAGCAGTCCCCCACAAAGTTATGGGGGCTCTTACGAGCAGTACTTC. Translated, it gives CASSPPQSYGGSYEQYF.

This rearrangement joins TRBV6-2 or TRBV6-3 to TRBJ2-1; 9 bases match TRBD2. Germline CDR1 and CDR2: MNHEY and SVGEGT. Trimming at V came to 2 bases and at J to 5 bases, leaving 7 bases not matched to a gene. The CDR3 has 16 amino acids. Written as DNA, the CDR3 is TGTGCCAGCAGTTACCGGGAGCGGGAGGCCCACAATGAGCAGTTCTTC. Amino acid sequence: CASSYREREAHNEQFF.

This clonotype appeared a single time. CDR3 in amino acids: CASSSPNFRQSGDTQYF. In nucleotides, the CDR3 is TGTGCCAGCAGCTCCCCCAACTTTCGACAGAGCGGGGATACGCAGTATTTT. The chain recombines TRBV3-1 with TRBJ2-3, with TRBD2 as a possible D gene (6 bases). The CDR3 has 17 amino acids. CDR1 LGHDT and CDR2 YNNKEL come from the germline V gene (reference sequence). With 5 bases removed from V and 6 bases from J, the gap between germline ends came to 24 bases.

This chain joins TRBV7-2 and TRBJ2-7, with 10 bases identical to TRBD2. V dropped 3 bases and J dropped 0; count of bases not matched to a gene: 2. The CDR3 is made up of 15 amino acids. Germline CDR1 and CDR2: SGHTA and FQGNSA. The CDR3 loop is CASSFGLAASYEQYF. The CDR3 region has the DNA TGTGCCAGCAGCTTTGGACTAGCGGCCTCCTACGAGCAGTACTTC.

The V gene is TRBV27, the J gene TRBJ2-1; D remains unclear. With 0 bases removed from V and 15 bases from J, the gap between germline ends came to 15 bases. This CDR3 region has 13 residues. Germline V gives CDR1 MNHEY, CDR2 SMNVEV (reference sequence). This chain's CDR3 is CASSLSSGRMPFF. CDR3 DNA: TGTGCCAGCAGTTTATCTTCCGGACGTATGCCGTTCTTC.

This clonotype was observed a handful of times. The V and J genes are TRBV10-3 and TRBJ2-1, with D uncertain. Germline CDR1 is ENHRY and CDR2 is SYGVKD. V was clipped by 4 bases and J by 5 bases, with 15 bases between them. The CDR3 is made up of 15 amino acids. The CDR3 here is CAISGWGNTDNEQFF. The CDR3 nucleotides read TGTGCCATCAGTGGATGGGGAAACACCGACAATGAGCAGTTCTTC.

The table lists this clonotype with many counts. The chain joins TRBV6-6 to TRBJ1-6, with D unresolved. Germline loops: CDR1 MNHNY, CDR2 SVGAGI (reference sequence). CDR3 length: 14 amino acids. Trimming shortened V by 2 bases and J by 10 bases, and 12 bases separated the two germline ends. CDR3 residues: CASSYATYQSPLHF. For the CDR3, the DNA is TGTGCCAGCAGTTACGCGACGTACCAATCACCCCTCCACTTT.

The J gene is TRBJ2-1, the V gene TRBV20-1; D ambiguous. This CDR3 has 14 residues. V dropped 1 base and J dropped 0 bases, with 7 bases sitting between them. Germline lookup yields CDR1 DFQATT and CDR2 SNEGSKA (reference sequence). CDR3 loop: CSARAQNSYNEQFF. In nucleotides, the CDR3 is TGCAGTGCTAGAGCCCAAAACTCCTACAATGAGCAGTTCTTC.

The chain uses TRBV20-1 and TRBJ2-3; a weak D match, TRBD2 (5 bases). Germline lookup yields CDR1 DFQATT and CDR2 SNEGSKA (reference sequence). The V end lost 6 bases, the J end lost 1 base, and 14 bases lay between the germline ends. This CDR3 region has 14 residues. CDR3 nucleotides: TGCAGTGCGGAGCGGAAGGGAGGCACAGATACGCAGTATTTT. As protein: CSAERKGGTDTQYF.

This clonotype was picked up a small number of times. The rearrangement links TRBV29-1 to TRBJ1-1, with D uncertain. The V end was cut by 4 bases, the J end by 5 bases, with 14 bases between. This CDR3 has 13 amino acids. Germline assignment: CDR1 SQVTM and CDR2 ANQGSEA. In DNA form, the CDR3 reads TGCAGCGTTGGCCCCGACAAGTATACTGAAGCTTTCTTT. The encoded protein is CSVGPDKYTEAFF. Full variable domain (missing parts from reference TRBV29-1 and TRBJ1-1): SAVISQKPSRDICQRGTSLTIQCQVDSQVTMMFWYRQQPGQSLTLIATANQGSEATYESGFVIDKFPISRPNLTFSTLTVSNMSPEDSSIYLCSVGPDKYTEAFFGQGTRLTVV.

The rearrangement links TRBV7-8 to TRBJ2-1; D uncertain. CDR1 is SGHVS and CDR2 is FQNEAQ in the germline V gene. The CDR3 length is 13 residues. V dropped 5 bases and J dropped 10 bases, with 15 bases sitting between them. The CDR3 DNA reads TGTGCCAGCAGCCCCAAAGAGCCCGGAGAGCAGTTCTTC. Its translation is CASSPKEPGEQFF.